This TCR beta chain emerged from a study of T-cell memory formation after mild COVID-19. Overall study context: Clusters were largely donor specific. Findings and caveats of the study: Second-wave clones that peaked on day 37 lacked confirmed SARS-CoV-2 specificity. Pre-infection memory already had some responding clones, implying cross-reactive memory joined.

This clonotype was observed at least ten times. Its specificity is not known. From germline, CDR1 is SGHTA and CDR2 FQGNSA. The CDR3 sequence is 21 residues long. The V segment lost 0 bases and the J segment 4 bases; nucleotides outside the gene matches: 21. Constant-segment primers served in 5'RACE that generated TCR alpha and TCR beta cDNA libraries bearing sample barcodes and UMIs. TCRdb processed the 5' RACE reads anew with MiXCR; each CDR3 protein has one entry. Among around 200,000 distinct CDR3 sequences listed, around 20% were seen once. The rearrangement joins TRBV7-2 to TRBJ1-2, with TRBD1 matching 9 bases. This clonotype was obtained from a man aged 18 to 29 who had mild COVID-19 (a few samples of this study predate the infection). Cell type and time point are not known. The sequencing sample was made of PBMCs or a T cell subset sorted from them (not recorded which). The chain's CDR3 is CASSLAFKLKRGQGSGYGYTF. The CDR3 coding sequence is TGTGCCAGCAGCTTAGCGTTTAAGTTAAAGAGAGGACAGGGGTCAGGCTATGGCTACACCTTC.